This T cell receptor (beta chain) was obtained from a study of vaccination effects on CD4 cells after COVID-19. Study-level background: After the second dose, samples were taken at median day 72. Study observations and caveats: Whether induced by infection or by vaccine, clones showed marked clonal contraction late after vaccination.

TCRdb keeps only in-frame clones here, not all; method: immunoSEQ multiplex PCR. The table includes around 67,000 clones, 80% to 85% detected once. This CDR3 is built from 15 residues. CDR1 and CDR2 from the germline V gene are LGHNT and FRNRAP. V shed 4 bases and J 6 bases; nucleotides not matched to a gene: 9. Expansion with viral peptide pools was applied to antigen-specific CD4+ T cells by the ViraFEST assay prior to sequencing. Following an approximately ten-day culture, CD4+ T cells were purified. The participants, recipients of two vaccine doses, got either BNT162b2 or mRNA-1273. Prior SARS-CoV-2 infection was absent in the vaccine recipients, as shown by negative nucleocapsid antibodies. Cells had half their medium changed to IL-2 medium on days 3 and 7. In the case of this clone: Its specificity is unknown.

The chain couples TRBV12-5 to TRBJ1-1; 9 nucleotides align to TRBD1. This clonotype was obtained from a human donor who received a COVID-19 vaccine. Specimen: CD4+ T cells from PBMCs cultured with HCoV-229E spike peptides, collected after COVID-19 vaccination. This CDR3 is CASGSRPGQGPEAFF. The CDR3 coding sequence is TGTGCTAGTGGTTCCCGTCCAGGACAGGGGCCTGAAGCTTTCTTT. The full variable domain, completed using reference TRBV12-5 and TRBJ1-1, is DARVTQTPRHKVTEMGQEVTMRCQPILGHNTVFWYRQTMMQGLELLAYFRNRAPLDDSGMPKDRFSAEMPDATLATLKIQPSEPRDSAVYFCASGSRPGQGPEAFFGQGTRLTVV.